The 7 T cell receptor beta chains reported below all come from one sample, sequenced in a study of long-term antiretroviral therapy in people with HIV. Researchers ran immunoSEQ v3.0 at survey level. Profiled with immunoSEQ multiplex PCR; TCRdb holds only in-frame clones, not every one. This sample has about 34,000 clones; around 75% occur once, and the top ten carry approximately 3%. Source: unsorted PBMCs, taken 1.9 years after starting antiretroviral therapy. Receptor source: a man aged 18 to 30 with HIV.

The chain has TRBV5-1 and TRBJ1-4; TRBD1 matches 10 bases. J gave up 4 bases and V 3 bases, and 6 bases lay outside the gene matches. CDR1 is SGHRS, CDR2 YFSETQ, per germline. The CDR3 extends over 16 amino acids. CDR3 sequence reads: CASSSQGQGDNEKLFF. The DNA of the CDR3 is TGCGCCAGCAGCTCTCAAGGACAGGGGGATAATGAAAAACTGTTTTTT.

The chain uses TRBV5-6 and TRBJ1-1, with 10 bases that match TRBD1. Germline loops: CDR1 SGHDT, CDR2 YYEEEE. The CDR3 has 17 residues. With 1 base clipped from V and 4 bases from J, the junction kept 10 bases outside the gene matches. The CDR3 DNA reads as TGTGCCAGCAGCTTGCTAGGGGACAGGGGTGGGGGCACTGAAGCTTTCTTT. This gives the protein CASSLLGDRGGGTEAFF.

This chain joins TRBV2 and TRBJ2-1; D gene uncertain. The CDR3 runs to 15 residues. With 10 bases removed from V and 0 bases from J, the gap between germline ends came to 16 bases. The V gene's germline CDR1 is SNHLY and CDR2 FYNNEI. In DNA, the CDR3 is TGTGCCAACTTAGGGAAGGAAAGCTCCTACAATGAGCAGTTCTTC. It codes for CANLGKESSYNEQFF.

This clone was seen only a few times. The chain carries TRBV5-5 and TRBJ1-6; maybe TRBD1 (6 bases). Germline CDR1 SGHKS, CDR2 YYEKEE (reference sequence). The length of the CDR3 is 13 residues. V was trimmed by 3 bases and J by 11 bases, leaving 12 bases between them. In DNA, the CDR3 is TGTGCCAGCAGCTGGCGGGGGCGGCCACCCCTCCACTTT. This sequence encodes CASSWRGRPPLHF.

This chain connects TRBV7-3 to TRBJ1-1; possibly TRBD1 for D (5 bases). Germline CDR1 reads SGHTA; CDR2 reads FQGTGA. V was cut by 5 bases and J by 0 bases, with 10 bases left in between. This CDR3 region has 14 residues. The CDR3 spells CASSPGTVNTEAFF. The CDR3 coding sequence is TGTGCCAGCAGCCCCGGGACGGTGAACACTGAAGCTTTCTTT.

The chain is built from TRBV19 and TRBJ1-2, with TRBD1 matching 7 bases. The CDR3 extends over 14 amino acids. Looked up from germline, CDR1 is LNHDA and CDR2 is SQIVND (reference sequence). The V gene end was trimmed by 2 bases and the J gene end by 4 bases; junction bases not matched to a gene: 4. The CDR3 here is CASSIPGQLYGYTF. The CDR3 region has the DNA TGTGCCAGTAGTATACCGGGACAGCTCTATGGCTACACCTTC.

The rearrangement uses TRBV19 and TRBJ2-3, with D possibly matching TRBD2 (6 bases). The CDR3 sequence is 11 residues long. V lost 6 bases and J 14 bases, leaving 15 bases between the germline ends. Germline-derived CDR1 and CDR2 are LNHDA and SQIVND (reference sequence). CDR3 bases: TGTGCCAGTAGCGGGACTCCTGGTTGGTATTTT. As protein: CASSGTPGWYF. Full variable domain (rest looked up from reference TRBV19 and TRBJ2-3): DGGITQSPKYLFRKEGQNVTLSCEQNLNHDAMYWYRQDPGQGLRLIYYSQIVNDFQKGDIAEGYSVSREKKESFPLTVTSAQKNPTAFYLCASSGTPGWYFGPGTRLTVL.